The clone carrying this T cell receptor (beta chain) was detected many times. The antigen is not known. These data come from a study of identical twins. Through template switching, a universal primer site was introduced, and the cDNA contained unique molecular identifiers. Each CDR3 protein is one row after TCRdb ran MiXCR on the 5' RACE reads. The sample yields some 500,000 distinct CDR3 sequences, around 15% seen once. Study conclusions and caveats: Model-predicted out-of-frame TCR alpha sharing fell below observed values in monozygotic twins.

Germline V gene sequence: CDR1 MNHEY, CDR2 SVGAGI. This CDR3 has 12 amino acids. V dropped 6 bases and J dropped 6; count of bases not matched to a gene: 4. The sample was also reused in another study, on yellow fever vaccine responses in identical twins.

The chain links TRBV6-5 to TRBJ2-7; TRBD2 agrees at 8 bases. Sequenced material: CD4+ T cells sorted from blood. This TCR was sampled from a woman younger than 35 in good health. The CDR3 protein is CASRSGTSEQYF. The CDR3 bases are TGTGCCAGCAGATCAGGGACTAGCGAGCAGTACTTC.